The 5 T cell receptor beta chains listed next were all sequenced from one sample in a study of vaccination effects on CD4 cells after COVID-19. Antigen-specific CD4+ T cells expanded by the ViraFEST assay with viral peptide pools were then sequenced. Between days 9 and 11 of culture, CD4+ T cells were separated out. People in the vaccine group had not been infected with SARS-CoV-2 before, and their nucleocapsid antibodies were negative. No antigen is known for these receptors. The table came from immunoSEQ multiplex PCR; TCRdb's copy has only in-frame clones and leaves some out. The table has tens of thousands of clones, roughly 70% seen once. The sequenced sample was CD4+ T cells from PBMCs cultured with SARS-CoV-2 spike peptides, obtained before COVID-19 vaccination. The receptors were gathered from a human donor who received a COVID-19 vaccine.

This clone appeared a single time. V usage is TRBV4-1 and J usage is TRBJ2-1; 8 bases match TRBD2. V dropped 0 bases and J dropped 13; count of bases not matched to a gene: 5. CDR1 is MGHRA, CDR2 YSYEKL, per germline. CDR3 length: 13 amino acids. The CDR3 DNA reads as TGCGCCAGCAGCCAAGATCGCGGGAGGCGCCAGTTCTTC. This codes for CASSQDRGRRQFF.

In nucleotides, the CDR3 is TGTGCCAGCAGTGAAGAAGCAACAGGGGGGGGGATTTCACCCCTCCACTTT. It yields the protein CASSEEATGGGISPLHF. This chain connects TRBV2 to TRBJ1-6; 8 nucleotides agree with TRBD1. After removal of 1 base from V and 9 bases from J, the junction contained 11 bases not matched to a gene. Germline CDR1 is SNHLY and CDR2 is FYNNEI. The CDR3 spans 17 residues.

In DNA, the CDR3 is TGCGCCAGCAGCTTAGGAGGGATCACAGATACGCAGTATTTT. It translates to CASSLGGITDTQYF. The genes are TRBV5-1 and TRBJ2-3; maybe TRBD2 (6 bases). The V end lost 2 bases, the J end lost 2 bases, and 9 bases lay between the germline ends. This CDR3 comprises 14 residues. Germline V gene data show CDR1 as SGHRS and CDR2 as YFSETQ.

In DNA form, the CDR3 reads TGTGCCAGCAGCAACCCCGGGACCGGGCAAGAGACCCAGTACTTC. Translation gives CASSNPGTGQETQYF. The V gene is TRBV6-5, the J gene TRBJ2-5; D might be TRBD1 or TRBD2, each matching 5 bases. The CDR3 has 15 amino acids. Germline lookup yields CDR1 MNHEY and CDR2 SVGAGI. Trimming took off 6 bases at V and 2 bases at J, with 16 bases between the two ends.

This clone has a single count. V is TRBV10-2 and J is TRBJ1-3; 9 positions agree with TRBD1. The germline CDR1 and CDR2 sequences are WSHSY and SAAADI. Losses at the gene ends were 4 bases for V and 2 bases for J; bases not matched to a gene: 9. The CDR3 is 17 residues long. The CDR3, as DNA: TGCGCCAGCAGTGGGTCCACAGGGGGCCTCGCTGGAAACACCATATATTTT. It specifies CASSGSTGGLAGNTIYF.